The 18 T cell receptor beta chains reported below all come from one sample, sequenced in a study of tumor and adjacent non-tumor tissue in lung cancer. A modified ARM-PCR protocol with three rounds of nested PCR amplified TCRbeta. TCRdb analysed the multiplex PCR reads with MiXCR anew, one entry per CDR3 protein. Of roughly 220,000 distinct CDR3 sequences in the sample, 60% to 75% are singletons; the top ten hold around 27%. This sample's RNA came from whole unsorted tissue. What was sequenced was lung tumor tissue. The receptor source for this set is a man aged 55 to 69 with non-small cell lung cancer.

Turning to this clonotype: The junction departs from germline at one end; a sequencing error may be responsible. CDR3 nucleotides: TGTGCCAATACCACTTCTGGGGGGCTGAGGGAAAAACTGTATTTT. Its translation is CANTTSGGLREKLYF. The chain employs TRBV12-3 or TRBV12-4 and TRBJ1-4, with a weak D call TRBD1 (6 bases). The CDR3 consists of 15 residues.

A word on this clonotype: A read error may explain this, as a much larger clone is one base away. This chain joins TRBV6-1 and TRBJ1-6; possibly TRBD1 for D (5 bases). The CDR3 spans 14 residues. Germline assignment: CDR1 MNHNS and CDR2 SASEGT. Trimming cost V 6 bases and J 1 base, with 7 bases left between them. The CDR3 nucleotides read TGTGCCAGCAGCCGGACATCCTATAATTCACCCCTCCACTTT. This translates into CASSRTSYNSPLHF.

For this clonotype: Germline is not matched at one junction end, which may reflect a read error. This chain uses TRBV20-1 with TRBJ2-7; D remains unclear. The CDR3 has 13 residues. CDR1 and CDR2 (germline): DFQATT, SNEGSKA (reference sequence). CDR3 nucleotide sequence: TGCAGTGCTAGAGATGGATCTTCCTACCAGCAGTACTTC. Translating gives CSARDGSSYQQYF.

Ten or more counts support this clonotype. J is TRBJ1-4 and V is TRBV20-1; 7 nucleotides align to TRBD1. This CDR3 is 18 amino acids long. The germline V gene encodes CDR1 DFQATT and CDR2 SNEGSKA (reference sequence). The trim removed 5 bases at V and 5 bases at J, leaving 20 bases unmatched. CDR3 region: CSAGTGQDLSRPNEKLFF. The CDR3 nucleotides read TGCAGTGCTGGGACCGGACAGGATTTATCGCGGCCAAATGAAAAACTGTTTTTT.

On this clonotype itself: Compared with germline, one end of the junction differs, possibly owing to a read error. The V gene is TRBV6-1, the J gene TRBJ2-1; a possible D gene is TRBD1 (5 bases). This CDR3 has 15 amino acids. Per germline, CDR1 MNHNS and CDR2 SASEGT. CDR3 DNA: TGTGCCATCACCTCCCCTGGCCAGGGCCACAATGAACAGTTCTTC. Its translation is CAITSPGQGHNEQFF.

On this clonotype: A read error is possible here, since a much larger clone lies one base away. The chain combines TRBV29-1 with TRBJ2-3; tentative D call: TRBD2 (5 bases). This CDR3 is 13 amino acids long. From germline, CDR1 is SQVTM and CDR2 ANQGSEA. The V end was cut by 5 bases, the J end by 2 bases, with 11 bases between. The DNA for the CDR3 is TGCAGCGTTCGGGGAAGAGTCACAGATACGCAGTATTTT. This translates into CSVRGRVTDTQYF.

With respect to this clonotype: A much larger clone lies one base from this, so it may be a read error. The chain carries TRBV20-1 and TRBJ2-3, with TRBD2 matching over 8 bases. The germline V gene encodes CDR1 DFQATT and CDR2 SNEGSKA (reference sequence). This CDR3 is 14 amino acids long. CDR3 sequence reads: CRYIAGGATDTQYF. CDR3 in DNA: TGCCGATATATTGCCGGGGGGGCCACAGATACGCAGTATTTT.

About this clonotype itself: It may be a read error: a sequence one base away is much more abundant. The CDR3 DNA reads as TGCAGCGTGGCATGGGAAGATACGCAGTATTTT. It specifies CSVAWEDTQYF. This chain uses TRBV29-1 with TRBJ2-3; no clear D gene. The V end was cut by 6 bases, the J end by 5 bases, with 9 bases between. The CDR3 loop spans 11 amino acids. Germline V gene data show CDR1 as SQVTM and CDR2 as ANQGSEA.

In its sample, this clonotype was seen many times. The CDR3 reads CSARSVDSVGEAFF. In DNA, the CDR3 is TGCAGTGCTAGATCCGTGGACAGTGTTGGTGAAGCTTTCTTT. The chain uses TRBV20-1 and TRBJ1-1; TRBD1 is a possible D gene (6 bases). Trimming left V 2 bases short and J 7 bases short, with 17 bases between. The V gene's germline CDR1 is DFQATT and CDR2 SNEGSKA (reference sequence). This CDR3 region has 14 residues.

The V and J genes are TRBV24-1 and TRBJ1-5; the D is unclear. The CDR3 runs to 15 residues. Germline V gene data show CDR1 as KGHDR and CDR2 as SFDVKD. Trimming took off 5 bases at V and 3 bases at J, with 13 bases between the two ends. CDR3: CATSGTGLNNQPQHF. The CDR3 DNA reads TGTGCCACCAGTGGAACCGGGTTAAACAATCAGCCCCAGCATTTT.

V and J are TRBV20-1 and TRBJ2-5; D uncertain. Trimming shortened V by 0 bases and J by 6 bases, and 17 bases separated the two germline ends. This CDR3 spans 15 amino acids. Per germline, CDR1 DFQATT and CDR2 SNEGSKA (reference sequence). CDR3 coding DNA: TGCAGTGCTAGAGACCCCACCCGGGCGCTGAAGACCCAGTACTTC. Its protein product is CSARDPTRALKTQYF.

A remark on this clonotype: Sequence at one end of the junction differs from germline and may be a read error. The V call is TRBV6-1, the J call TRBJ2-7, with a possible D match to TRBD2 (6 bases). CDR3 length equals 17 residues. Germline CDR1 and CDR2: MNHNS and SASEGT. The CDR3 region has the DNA TGTGCCAGCAGCCAATCAAGGGCCCGACTAGGTGCCTACGAGCAGTGCTTC. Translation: CASSQSRARLGAYEQCF.

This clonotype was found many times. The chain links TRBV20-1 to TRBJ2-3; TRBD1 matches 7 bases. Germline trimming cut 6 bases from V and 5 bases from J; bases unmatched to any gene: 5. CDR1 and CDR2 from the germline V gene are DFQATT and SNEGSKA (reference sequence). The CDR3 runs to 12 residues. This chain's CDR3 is CSALSGGDTQYF. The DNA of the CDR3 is TGCAGTGCACTTTCAGGGGGAGATACGCAGTATTTT.

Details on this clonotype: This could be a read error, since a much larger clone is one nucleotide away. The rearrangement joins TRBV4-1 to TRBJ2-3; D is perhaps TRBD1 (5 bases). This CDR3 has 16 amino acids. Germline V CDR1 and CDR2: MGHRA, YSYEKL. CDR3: CASSQVVGSDTETQYF. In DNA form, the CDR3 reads TGCGCCAGCAGCCAAGTAGTGGGGTCGGACACAGAAACGCAGTATTTT.

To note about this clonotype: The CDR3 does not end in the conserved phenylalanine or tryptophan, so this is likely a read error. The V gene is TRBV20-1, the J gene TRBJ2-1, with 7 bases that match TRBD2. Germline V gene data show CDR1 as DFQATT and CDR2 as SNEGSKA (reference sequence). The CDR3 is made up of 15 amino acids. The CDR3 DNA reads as TGCAGTGCTAGATCCTTCGCGGGAGACCACAATGAACAGTTCTTA. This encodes CSARSFAGDHNEQFL.

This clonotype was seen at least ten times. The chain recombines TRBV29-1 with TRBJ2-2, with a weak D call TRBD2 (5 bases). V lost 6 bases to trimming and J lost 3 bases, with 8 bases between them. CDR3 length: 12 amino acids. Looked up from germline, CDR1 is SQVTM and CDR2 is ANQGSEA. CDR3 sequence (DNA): TGCAGCGTGTGGGAGTACACCGGGGAGCTGTTTTTT. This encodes CSVWEYTGELFF.

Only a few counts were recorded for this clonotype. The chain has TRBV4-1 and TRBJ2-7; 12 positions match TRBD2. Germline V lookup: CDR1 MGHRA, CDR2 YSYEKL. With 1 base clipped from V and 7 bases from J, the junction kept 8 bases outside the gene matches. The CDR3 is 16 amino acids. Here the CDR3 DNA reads TGCGCCAGCAGCCAAGTTGGACTAGCGGGGTCTGGTGAGCAGTACTTC. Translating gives CASSQVGLAGSGEQYF.

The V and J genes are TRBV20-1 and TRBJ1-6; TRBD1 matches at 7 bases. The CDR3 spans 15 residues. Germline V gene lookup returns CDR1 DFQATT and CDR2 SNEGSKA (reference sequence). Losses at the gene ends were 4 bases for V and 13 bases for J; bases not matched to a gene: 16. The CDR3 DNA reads TGCAGTGCTATACCACAGGGGTCCGATAGGTCGCCCCTCCACTTT. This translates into CSAIPQGSDRSPLHF.